This TCR beta chain was obtained from a study of blood T cell repertoires in COVID-19 (dated by TCRdb to the early 2020s). Some background on the complete study: Samples covering the acute and convalescent phases of COVID-19 were provided by collaborators in the United States, Italy and Spain. The prospective study material was composed of cDNA or gDNA derived from T cells, B-cell-depleted T cells, or PBMCs. Subjects who had been exposed to COVID-19, were actively infected with it, or had recovered from it provided the deeply sampled blood TCRbeta repertoires that made up the dataset. A freely available public database, intended as a resource for researchers studying the immune response to SARS-CoV-2, is where the repertoires were released. The samples were drawn from two sources: the first 160 participants of the ongoing ImmuneRACE study, and 1,254 subjects contributed by 6 global collaborators. Sample metadata almost always included a de-identified subject ID, COVID-19 status, age in years and sex. Where HLA class I and class II types were available, the types were taken from metadata supplied by the sample provider, not from assay-based typing.

Paper-wide results and their limitations: How much clinical and demographic metadata was included differed by source and by participant, and the metadata was provided uncurated.

As to this clone: Its target antigen remains unknown. Per-base qualities were not stored, and no clone one base away is much larger.

The CDR3 spans 16 residues, from the cysteine through the phenylalanine. Solely the CDR3 DNA is kept, with 48 bases framed from the first base. Compared with germline, V lacks 3 bases and J lacks 10 bases; bases without a gene match: 8. Via the germline V gene (reference sequence), CDR1 is MNHEY and CDR2 SMNVEV. Enrolling through a virtual design, the prospective study's participants ranged in age from roughly 18 to 90 years and lived across about two dozen United States geographic areas. Cohort assignment in the prospective study relied on participant-reported clinical history from a screening survey and a study questionnaire. Mobile phlebotomists in the prospective study collected whole blood, serum and a nasopharyngeal or oropharyngeal swab from every participant. Over a roughly 2-month period, participants in the prospective study had the option of providing additional blood draws and questionnaires. Before DNA extraction, blood samples from the prospective study were shipped at room temperature or frozen.

The immunoSEQ Assay, a bias-controlled multiplex PCR, was used to amplify TCRbeta CDR3 regions from genomic DNA. The paper's data handling went like this. The number of nucleated cells in each sample was estimated from the amplification of reference gene primers within the assay. To quantify the absolute abundance of each unique TCRbeta CDR3 rearrangement, sequence reads were collapsed and filtered. For each sample, productive Simpson clonality was calculated as the square root of Simpson's diversity index over productive rearrangements. Held by TCRdb, this immuneACCESS table contains in-frame sequences only and omits some clones. Under half of the omission traces to an unresolved V gene where checked; the cause of the rest is unknown. V, J and clone size are taken as reported in that table, and D and trimming were inferred from the DNA itself. The sample table records fewer than 350,000 clones; approximately 91% of these occur just once. The ten largest clones add up to approximately 2.5% of the sample.

Sequencing was performed on PBMCs or T cells enriched from blood (not recorded which). This sequence originates from a woman between 40 and 55 years old with acute COVID-19. The sequence joins TRBV27 to TRBJ1-6; 11 bases in the middle match TRBD1. The sequenced DNA is TGTGCCAGCAGTTTTCAGTCAGGACAGGGGGCATCACCCCTCCACTTT. It translates as CASSFQSGQGASPLHF.